This T cell receptor beta chain was sequenced in a study of T cell responses to AZD1222 COVID-19 vaccine. Whole-study findings and limits: Nearly half of spike-specific TCRs reportedly target unmutated variant regions. When two AZD1222 doses had been given, Spike-specific TCR breadth and depth rose. Spike-wide coverage was observed for vaccine-associated CD4 TCRs, with dominant responses at 160-218 and 743-854.

The CDR3 extends over 15 amino acids. Germline V CDR1 and CDR2: MNHEY, SVGAGI. Trimming removed 10 bases at V and 0 bases at J, with 16 bases between. Using immunoSEQ multiplex PCR, the repertoire was profiled, and TCRdb retains in-frame clones only, with some absent. This sample has fewer than 200,000 clones; about 92% occur once, and the top ten carry about 4%. With respect to this clone: The target antigen is unknown.

The receptor comes from an adult in good health. The specimen comprised peripheral blood, sampled on day 0 of MenACWY control vaccination. The chain links TRBV6-5 to TRBJ1-5; tentative D call: TRBD1 (6 bases). CDR3 sequence reads: CATKTGPNSNQPQHF. DNA of the CDR3: TGTGCCACTAAGACAGGCCCGAATAGCAATCAGCCCCAGCATTTT.